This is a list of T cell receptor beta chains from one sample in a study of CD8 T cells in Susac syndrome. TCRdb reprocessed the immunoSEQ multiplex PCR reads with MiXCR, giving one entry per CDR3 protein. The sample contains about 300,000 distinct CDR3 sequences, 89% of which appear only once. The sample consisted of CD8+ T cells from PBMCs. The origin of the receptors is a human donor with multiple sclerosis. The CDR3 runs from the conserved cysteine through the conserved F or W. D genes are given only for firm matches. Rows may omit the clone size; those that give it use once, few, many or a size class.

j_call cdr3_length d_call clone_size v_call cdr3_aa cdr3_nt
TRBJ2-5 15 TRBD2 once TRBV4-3 CASSPSIAGVETQYF TGCGCCAGCAGCCCCTCGATAGCGGGGGTTGAGACCCAGTACTTC
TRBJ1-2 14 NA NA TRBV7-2 CASSLALGAYGYTF TGTGCCAGCAGCTTAGCGTTAGGGGCTTATGGCTACACCTTC
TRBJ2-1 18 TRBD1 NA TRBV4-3 CASSLHSMTGGSYNEQFF TGCGCCAGCAGCCTGCACTCAATGACAGGGGGTTCCTACAATGAGCAGTTCTTC
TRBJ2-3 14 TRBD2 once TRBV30 CAWSRVGGIDTQYF TGTGCCTGGAGTAGAGTGGGAGGGATAGATACGCAGTATTTT
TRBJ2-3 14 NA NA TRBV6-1 CASTLGGDTDTQYF TGTGCCAGCACGCTTGGGGGTGATACAGATACGCAGTATTTT
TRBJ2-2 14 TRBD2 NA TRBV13 CASGGAGDTGELFF TGTGCCAGCGGTGGAGCGGGAGACACCGGGGAGCTGTTTTTT
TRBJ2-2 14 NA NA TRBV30 CAWSGIRESGELFF TGTGCCTGGAGCGGAATCCGGGAGTCCGGGGAGCTGTTTTTT
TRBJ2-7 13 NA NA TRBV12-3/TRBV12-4 CASSLGGTPEQYF TGTGCCAGCAGTTTAGGAGGGACCCCAGAGCAGTACTTC
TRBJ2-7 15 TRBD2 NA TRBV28 CASTQRTSGIYEQYF TGTGCCAGCACCCAACGGACTAGCGGAATATACGAGCAGTACTTC
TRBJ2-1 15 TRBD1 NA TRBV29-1 CSVPDRGPSYNEQFF TGCAGCGTTCCGGACAGGGGCCCCTCCTACAATGAGCAGTTCTTC
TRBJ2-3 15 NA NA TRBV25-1 CASSEGWGAVDTQYF TGTGCCAGCAGTGAAGGATGGGGCGCTGTAGATACGCAGTATTTT
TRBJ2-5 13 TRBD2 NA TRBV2 CASSELAGGPKYF TGTGCCAGCAGTGAACTAGCGGGAGGGCCAAAGTACTTC
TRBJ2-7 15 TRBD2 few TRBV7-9 CASSLGGLPSYEQYF TGTGCCAGCAGCTTGGGGGGACTACCGTCCTACGAGCAGTACTTC
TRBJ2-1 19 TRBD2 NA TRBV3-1 CASSQLGLAGGPAYHEQFF TGTGCCAGCAGCCAACTTGGGCTAGCGGGGGGGCCGGCTTACCATGAGCAGTTCTTC
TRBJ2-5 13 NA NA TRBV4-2 CASSPNSRGTQYF TGTGCCAGCAGCCCTAATTCCCGGGGGACCCAGTACTTC
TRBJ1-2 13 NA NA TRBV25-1 CASQSTANYGYTF TGTGCCAGCCAGTCGACGGCTAACTATGGCTACACCTTC
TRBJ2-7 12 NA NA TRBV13 CASSLKVEGQYF TGTGCCAGCAGCTTGAAGGTCGAGGGGCAGTACTTC
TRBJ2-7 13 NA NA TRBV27 CASSPGSGYEQYF TGTGCCAGCAGTCCTGGCTCAGGCTACGAGCAGTACTTC